The sequence of this TCR beta chain was determined in a study of blood T cell repertoires in COVID-19. Overall study: T cells, B-cell-depleted T cells, or PBMCs supplied cDNA or gDNA.

This clone was picked up a small number of times. Under the authors' procedure: Estimates of nucleated cell counts were drawn from the amplification of reference gene primers. Assay: immunoSEQ multiplex PCR; the TCRdb copy retains only in-frame clones and omits some. Clone size and the V and J calls come from that table; the DNA yielded D and trimming. The repertoire has about 220,000 clones, approximately 83% of them found once; the top ten carry more than 2.5%. Input material: peripheral blood. The receptor's source is a young woman who had recovered from COVID-19.

CDR3 loop: CASSRTSGPFYEQYF. The DNA of the CDR3 is TGTGCCAGCAGTCGGACTAGCGGGCCCTTCTACGAGCAGTACTTC. This chain uses TRBV6-5 with TRBJ2-7, with TRBD2 matching over 11 bases. The germline V gene has CDR1 MNHEY and CDR2 SVGAGI. V shed 5 bases and J 3 bases; nucleotides not matched to a gene: 6. This CDR3 comprises 15 residues.